This T cell receptor (beta chain) was identified during a study of blood T cell repertoires in COVID-19. On the study more broadly: Acute and convalescent COVID-19 specimens originated in the United States, Italy and Spain. The cDNA or gDNA used as material had been derived from T cells, B-cell-depleted T cells, or PBMCs.

The CDR3 runs 15 residues. Sequencing used immunoSEQ multiplex PCR; TCRdb keeps in-frame clones, though not all of them. The sample includes about 280,000 clones, roughly 86% of them seen just once. The clonotype was recovered from a man aged 40-55 years with active or convalescent COVID-19. Input material: peripheral blood. V gene TRBV21-1 combines with J gene TRBJ2-1; the table calls TRBD2, which could not be checked here. TRBV21-1 is shown as a pseudogene. CDR3 residues: CASNKREGSFNEQFF. CDR3 sequence (DNA): TGTGCCAGCAATAAAAGGGAGGGCAGTTTCAATGAGCAGTTCTTC.